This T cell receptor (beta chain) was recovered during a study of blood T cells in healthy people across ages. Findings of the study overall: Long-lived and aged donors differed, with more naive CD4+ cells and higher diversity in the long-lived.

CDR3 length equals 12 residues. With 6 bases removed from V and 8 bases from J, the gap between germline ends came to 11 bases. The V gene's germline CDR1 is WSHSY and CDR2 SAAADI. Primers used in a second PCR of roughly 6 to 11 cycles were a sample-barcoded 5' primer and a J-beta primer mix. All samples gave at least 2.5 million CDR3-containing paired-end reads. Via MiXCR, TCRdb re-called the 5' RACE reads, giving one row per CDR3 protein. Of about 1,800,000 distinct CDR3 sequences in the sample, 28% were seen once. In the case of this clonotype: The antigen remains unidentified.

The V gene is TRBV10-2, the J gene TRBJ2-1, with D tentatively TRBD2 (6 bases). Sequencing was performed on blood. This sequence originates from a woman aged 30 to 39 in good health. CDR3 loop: CASRETSYEQFF. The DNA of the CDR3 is TGCGCCAGCAGGGAGACTAGTTATGAGCAGTTCTTC.